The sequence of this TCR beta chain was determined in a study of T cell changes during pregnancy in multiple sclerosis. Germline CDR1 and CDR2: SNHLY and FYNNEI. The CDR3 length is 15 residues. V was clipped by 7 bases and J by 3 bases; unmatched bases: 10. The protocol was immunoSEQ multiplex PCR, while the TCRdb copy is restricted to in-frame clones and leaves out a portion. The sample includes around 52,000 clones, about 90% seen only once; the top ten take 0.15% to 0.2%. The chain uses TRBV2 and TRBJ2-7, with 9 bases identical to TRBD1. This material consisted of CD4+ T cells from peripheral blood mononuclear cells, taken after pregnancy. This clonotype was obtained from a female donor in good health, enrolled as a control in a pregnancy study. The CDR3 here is CASISDRGPLYEQYF. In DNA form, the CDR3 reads TGTGCCAGCATATCGGACAGGGGCCCCCTCTACGAGCAGTACTTC. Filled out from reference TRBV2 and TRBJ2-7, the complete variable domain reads EPEVTQTPSHQVTQMGQEVILRCVPISNHLYFYWYRQILGQKVEFLVSFYNNEISEKSEIFDDQFSVERPDGSNFTLKIRSTKLEDSAMYFCASISDRGPLYEQYFGPGTRLTVT.